The 18 T cell receptor beta chains below come from one sample, sequenced in a study of OX40 agonist ivuxolimab in advanced cancers. TCRdb keeps only in-frame clones here, not all; method: immunoSEQ multiplex PCR. The top ten hold 12% of the sample, which has tens of thousands of clones, over 75% seen once. The material sequenced was CD4+ or CD8+ T cells sorted from blood, taken in a trial of the OX40 agonist ivuxolimab. These receptors originate from an adult with an advanced solid tumor such as melanoma, head and neck, liver or kidney cancer.

The chain joins TRBV5-6 to TRBJ2-1; 12 bases align to TRBD1. V lost 5 bases to trimming and J lost 7 bases; unmatched junction nucleotides: 4. CDR1 is SGHDT and CDR2 is YYEEEE in the germline V gene. The CDR3 spans 14 residues. The CDR3 DNA is TGTGCCAGCAGAACGGGACAGGGGGCGAATGAGCAGTTCTTC. This translates into CASRTGQGANEQFF.

The chain links TRBV9 to TRBJ1-4, with TRBD1 matching over 8 bases. Germline CDR1 reads SGDLS; CDR2 reads YYNGEE. The ends lost 4 bases at V and 3 bases at J; junction bases unmatched: 8. This CDR3 has 16 amino acids. For the CDR3, the DNA is TGTGCCAGCAGCTCTACTCGGACAGGGTCTAATGAAAAACTGTTTTTT. This translates into CASSSTRTGSNEKLFF.

The chain is built from TRBV29-1 and TRBJ1-2; TRBD1 might be the D (6 bases). The CDR3 covers 13 residues. The germline gives CDR1 SQVTM, CDR2 ANQGSEA. Trimming cost V 3 bases and J 4 bases, with 12 bases left between them. CDR3 in amino acids: CSVEDSWAYGYTF. CDR3 nucleotide sequence: TGCAGCGTTGAGGACAGTTGGGCCTATGGCTACACCTTC. Supplemented by reference TRBV29-1 and TRBJ1-2, the full variable domain reads SAVISQKPSRDICQRGTSLTIQCQVDSQVTMMFWYRQQPGQSLTLIATANQGSEATYESGFVIDKFPISRPNLTFSTLTVSNMSPEDSSIYLCSVEDSWAYGYTFGSGTRLTVV.

CDR3: CASSFGAQTDTQYF. The CDR3 nucleotides are TGTGCCAGCAGCTTCGGAGCCCAGACAGATACGCAGTATTTT. V gene TRBV7-2 combines with J gene TRBJ2-3; D remains ambiguous. There are 14 residues in the CDR3. Per germline, CDR1 SGHTA and CDR2 FQGNSA. The ends were cut back, 3 bases at V and 3 bases at J, with 10 bases in the middle.

V is TRBV6-5 and J is TRBJ2-7, with D maybe TRBD1 (5 bases). The ends were cut back, 2 bases at V and 2 bases at J, with 10 bases in the middle. Germline V lookup: CDR1 MNHEY, CDR2 SVGAGI. The CDR3 covers 14 residues. The CDR3 reads CASSYSSGTYEQYF. Here the CDR3 DNA reads TGTGCCAGCAGTTACAGCTCAGGGACCTACGAGCAGTACTTC.

The chain couples TRBV28 to TRBJ2-1; 12 nucleotides match TRBD2. Germline loops: CDR1 MDHEN, CDR2 SYDVKM. V was clipped by 10 bases and J by 3 bases; unmatched bases: 13. This CDR3 comprises 17 residues. The CDR3 here is CATDDPRTSGVYNEQFF. In DNA, the CDR3 is TGTGCCACCGACGACCCTAGGACTAGCGGGGTCTACAATGAGCAGTTCTTC.

The rearrangement joins TRBV4-1 to TRBJ1-4; a weak D match, TRBD1 (5 bases). The CDR3 consists of 18 residues. CDR1 is MGHRA and CDR2 is YSYEKL in the germline V gene. V lost 0 bases to trimming and J lost 0 bases, with 14 bases between them. CDR3 sequence reads: CASSQDLPYRTTNEKLFF. CDR3 DNA sequence: TGCGCCAGCAGCCAAGACTTACCCTACAGGACAACTAATGAAAAACTGTTTTTT.

This clone was counted once. The chain carries TRBV27 and TRBJ1-4; D perhaps matches TRBD1 (6 bases). V was pared by 2 bases and J by 8 bases, with 9 bases between. Germline assignment: CDR1 MNHEY and CDR2 SMNVEV (reference sequence). This CDR3 region has 13 residues. This CDR3 is CASSLRGQEKLFF. CDR3 DNA: TGTGCCAGCAGTTTAAGAGGACAGGAAAAACTGTTTTTT.

This clone was seen once. The CDR3 loop reads CASSPDGYTEAFF. The CDR3 DNA reads as TGTGCCAGCAGCCCGGACGGATACACTGAAGCTTTCTTT. The chain links TRBV5-5 to TRBJ1-1; the D is unclear. V was cut by 4 bases and J by 3 bases, with 10 bases left in between. The CDR3 length is 13 residues. Germline V gene data show CDR1 as SGHKS and CDR2 as YYEKEE (reference sequence).

The chain couples TRBV6-4 to TRBJ2-2; tentatively, D is TRBD2 (5 bases). Germline V lookup: CDR1 MRHNA, CDR2 SNTAGT. The CDR3 consists of 17 residues. Trimming took off 6 bases at V and 2 bases at J, with 19 bases between the two ends. CDR3 in amino acids: CASSAKWGDGNTGELFF. CDR3 in DNA: TGTGCCAGCAGCGCAAAGTGGGGAGATGGTAACACCGGGGAGCTGTTTTTT.

The genes are TRBV7-3 and TRBJ2-1; D is unclear. Germline V gene sequence: CDR1 SGHTA, CDR2 FQGTGA. V was pared by 5 bases and J by 5 bases, with 10 bases between. CDR3 length: 13 residues. CDR3 in DNA: TGTGCCAGCAGCCCGGGCATCGACAATGAGCAGTTCTTC. This encodes CASSPGIDNEQFF.

The V gene is TRBV9, the J gene TRBJ2-5; a weak D match, TRBD2 (7 bases). V was trimmed by 0 bases and J by 1 base, leaving 19 bases between them. This CDR3 comprises 18 residues. The V gene's germline CDR1 is SGDLS and CDR2 YYNGEE. In DNA, the CDR3 is TGTGCCAGCAGCGTAGAAGGAACGGCGGGGGCACTCCAAGAGACCCAGTACTTC. As protein: CASSVEGTAGALQETQYF.

The sample holds one count of this clone. The same CDR3 arises from other DNA sequences in this sample as well. J is TRBJ2-7 and V is TRBV19, with D uncertain. V was shortened by 1 base and J by 3 bases, with 7 bases between the two germline ends. In germline, CDR1 is LNHDA, CDR2 SQIVND (reference sequence). CDR3 length: 13 amino acids. This chain's CDR3 is CASSIVGSYEQYF. The CDR3 DNA sequence: TGTGCCAGTAGTATAGTAGGCAGCTACGAGCAGTACTTC. Complete variable domain (other parts from reference TRBV19 and TRBJ2-7): DGGITQSPKYLFRKEGQNVTLSCEQNLNHDAMYWYRQDPGQGLRLIYYSQIVNDFQKGDIAEGYSVSREKKESFPLTVTSAQKNPTAFYLCASSIVGSYEQYFGPGTRLTVT.

The gene calls are TRBV6-6 and TRBJ2-2, with a possible D match to TRBD1 (5 bases). The CDR3 consists of 15 residues. The germline V gene encodes CDR1 MNHNY and CDR2 SVGAGI (reference sequence). V lost 4 bases and J lost 0, with 9 bases in between. The CDR3 region is CASSSQVANTGELFF. The CDR3 DNA sequence: TGTGCCAGCAGTTCACAGGTCGCGAACACCGGGGAGCTGTTTTTT.

V gene TRBV4-3 combines with J gene TRBJ1-1; 7 nucleotides line up with TRBD1. The CDR3 is 14 residues long. Germline V gene sequence: CDR1 LGHNA, CDR2 YSLEER. V lost 0 bases, J lost 7 bases, and 5 bases stayed unmatched. The CDR3: CASSQDGTVGEAFF. CDR3 nucleotide sequence: TGCGCCAGCAGCCAAGATGGGACAGTGGGTGAAGCTTTCTTT.

The chain joins TRBV5-1 to TRBJ1-1; 8 bases agree with TRBD1. This CDR3 is 17 amino acids long. The junction had 10 bases not matched to a gene; V was cut back by 1 base and J by 2 bases. Germline V gene lookup returns CDR1 SGHRS and CDR2 YFSETQ. The CDR3, as DNA: TGCGCCAGCAGCTTGTCATATGACAGGGGTTCTAACACTGAAGCTTTCTTT. Protein product: CASSLSYDRGSNTEAFF.

The genes are TRBV7-9 and TRBJ2-5, with 7 nucleotides matching TRBD1. With V trimmed by 1 base and J by 0 bases, 5 bases remained unmatched. Germline lookup yields CDR1 SEHNR and CDR2 FQNEAQ (reference sequence). The CDR3 consists of 16 residues. The CDR3 coding sequence is TGTGCCAGCAGCTTAGTAACAGGGGTGAACCAAGAGACCCAGTACTTC. The encoded protein is CASSLVTGVNQETQYF.

CDR3: CAGGFGANVLTF. DNA of the CDR3: TGTGCCGGGGGGTTCGGGGCCAACGTCCTGACTTTC. The chain couples TRBV19 to TRBJ2-6, with D tentatively TRBD2 (6 bases). The CDR3 sequence is 12 residues long. Trimming took off 11 bases at V and 4 bases at J, with 9 bases between the two ends. CDR1 is LNHDA, CDR2 SQIVND, per germline (reference sequence).